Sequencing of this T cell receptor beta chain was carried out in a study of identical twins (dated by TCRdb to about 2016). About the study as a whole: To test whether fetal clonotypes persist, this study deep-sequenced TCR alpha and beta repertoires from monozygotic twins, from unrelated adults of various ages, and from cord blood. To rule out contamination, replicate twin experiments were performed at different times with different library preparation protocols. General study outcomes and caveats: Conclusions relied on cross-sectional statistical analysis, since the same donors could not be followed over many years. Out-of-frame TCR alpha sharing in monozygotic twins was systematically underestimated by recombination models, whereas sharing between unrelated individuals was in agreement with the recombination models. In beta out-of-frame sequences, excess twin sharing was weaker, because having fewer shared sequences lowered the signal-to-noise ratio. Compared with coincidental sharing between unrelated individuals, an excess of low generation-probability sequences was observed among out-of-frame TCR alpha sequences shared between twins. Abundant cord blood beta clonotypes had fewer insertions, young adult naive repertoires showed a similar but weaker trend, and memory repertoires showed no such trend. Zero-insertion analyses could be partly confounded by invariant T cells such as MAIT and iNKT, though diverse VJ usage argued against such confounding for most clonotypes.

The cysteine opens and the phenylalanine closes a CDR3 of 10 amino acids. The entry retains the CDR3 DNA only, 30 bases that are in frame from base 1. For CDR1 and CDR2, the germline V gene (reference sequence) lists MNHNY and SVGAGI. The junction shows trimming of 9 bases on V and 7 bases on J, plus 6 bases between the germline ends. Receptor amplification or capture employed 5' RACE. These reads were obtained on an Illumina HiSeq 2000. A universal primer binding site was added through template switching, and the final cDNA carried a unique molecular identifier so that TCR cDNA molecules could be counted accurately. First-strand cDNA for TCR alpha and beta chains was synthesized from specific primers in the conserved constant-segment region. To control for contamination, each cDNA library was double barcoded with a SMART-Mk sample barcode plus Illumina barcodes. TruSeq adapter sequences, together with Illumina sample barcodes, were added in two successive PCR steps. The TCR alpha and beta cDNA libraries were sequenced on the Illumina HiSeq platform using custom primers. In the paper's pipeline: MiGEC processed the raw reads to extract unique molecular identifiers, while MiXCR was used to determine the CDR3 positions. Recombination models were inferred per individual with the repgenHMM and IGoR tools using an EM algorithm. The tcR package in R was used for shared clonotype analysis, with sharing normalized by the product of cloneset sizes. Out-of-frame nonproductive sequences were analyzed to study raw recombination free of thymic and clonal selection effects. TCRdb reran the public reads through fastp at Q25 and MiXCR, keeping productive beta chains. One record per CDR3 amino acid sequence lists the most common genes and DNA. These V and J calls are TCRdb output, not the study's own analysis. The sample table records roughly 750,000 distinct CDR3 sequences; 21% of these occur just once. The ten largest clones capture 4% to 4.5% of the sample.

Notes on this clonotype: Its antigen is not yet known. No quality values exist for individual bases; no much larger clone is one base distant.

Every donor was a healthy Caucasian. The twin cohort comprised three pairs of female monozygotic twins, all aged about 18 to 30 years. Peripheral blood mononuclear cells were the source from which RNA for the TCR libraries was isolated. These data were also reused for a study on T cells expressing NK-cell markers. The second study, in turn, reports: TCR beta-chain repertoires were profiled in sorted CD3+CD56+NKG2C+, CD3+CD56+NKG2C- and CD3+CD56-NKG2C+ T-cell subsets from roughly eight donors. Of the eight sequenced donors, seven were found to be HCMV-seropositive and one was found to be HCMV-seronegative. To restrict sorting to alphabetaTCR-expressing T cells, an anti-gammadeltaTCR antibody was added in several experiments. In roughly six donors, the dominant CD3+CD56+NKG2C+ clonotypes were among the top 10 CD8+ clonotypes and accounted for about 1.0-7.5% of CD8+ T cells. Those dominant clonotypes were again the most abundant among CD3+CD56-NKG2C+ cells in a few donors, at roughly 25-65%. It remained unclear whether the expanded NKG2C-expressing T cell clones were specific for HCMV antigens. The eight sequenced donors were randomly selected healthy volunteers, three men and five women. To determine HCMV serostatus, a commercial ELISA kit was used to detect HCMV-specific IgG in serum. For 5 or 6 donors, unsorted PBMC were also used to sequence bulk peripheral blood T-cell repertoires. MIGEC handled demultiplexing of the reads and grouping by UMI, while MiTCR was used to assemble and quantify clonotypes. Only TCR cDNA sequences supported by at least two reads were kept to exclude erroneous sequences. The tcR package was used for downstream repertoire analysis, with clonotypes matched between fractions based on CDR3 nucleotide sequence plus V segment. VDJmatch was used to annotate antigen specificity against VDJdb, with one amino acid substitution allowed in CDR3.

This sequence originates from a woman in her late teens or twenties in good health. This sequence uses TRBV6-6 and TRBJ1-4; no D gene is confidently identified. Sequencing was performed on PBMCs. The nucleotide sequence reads TGTGCCAGTTTCGGTGAAAAACTGTTTTTT. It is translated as CASFGEKLFF.